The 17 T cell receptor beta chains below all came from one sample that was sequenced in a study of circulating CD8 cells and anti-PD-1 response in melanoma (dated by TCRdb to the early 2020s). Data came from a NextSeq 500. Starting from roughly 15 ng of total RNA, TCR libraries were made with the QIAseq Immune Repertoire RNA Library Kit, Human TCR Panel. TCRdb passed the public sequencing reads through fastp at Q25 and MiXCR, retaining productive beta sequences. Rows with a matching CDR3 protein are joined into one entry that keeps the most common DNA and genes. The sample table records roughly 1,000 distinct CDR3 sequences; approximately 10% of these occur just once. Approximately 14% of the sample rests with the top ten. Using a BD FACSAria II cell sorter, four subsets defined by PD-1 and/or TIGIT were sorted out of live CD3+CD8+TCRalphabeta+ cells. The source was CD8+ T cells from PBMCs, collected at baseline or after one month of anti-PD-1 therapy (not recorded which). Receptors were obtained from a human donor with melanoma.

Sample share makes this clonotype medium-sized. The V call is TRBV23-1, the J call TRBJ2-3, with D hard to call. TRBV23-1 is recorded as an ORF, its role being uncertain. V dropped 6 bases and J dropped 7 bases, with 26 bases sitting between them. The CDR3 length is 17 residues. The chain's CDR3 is CASRGLFKALKDNTQYF. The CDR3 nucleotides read TGCGCCAGCAGGGGGTTGTTCAAGGCGCTTAAGGATAATACGCAGTATTTT.

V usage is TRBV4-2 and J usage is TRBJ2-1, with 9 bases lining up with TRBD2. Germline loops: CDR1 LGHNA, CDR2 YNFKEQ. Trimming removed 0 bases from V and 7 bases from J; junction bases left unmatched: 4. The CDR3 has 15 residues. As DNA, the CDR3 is TGTGCCAGCAGCCAAGATGCGGGAGGGGGGAATGAGCAGTTCTTC. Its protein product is CASSQDAGGGNEQFF.

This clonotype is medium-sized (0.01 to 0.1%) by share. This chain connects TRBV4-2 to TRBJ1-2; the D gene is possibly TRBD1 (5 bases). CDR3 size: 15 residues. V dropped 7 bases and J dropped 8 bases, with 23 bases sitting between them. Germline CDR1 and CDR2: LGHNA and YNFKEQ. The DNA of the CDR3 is TGTGCCAGCACTAGGGAGGCTCTCCGGGGGGAGGGCTACACCTTC. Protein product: CASTREALRGEGYTF.

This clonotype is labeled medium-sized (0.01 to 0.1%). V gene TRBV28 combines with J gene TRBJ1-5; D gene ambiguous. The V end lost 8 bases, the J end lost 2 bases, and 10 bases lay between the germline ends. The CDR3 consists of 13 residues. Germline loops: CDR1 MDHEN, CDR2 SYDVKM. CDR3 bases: TGTGCCAGCCAACGCCGCGGCAATCAGCCCCAGCATTTT. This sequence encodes CASQRRGNQPQHF.

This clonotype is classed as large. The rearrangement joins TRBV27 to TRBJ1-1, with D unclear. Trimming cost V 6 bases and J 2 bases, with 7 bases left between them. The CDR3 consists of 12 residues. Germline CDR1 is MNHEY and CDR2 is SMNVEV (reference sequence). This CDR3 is CASREDNTEAFF. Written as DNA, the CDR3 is TGTGCCAGCAGGGAAGATAACACTGAAGCTTTCTTT.

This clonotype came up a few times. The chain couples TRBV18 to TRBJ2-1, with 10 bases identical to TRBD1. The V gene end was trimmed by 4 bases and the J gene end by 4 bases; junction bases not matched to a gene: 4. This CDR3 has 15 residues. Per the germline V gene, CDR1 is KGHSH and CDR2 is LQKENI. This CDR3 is CASSQDRGSYNEQFF. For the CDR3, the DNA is TGTGCCAGCTCACAGGACAGGGGGTCATACAATGAGCAGTTCTTC.

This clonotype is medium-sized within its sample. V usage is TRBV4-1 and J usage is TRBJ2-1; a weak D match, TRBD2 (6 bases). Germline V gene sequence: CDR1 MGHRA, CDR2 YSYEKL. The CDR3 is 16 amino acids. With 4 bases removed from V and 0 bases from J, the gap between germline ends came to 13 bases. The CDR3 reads CASSLLGLPSYNEQFF. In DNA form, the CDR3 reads TGCGCCAGCAGCCTCCTCGGACTACCCTCCTACAATGAGCAGTTCTTC.

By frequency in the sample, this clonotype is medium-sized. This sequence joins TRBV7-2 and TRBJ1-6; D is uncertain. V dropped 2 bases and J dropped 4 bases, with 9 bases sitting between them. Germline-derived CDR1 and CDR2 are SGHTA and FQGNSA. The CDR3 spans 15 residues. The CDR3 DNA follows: TGTGCCAGCAGCTTAAGTGTCATATATAATTCACCCCTCCACTTT. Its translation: CASSLSVIYNSPLHF.

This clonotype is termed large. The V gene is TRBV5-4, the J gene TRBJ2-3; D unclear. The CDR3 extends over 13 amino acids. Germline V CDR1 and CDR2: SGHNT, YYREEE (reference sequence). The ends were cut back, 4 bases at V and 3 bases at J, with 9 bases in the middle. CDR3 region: CASSHSGTDTQYF. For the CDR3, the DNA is TGTGCCAGCAGCCACTCCGGGACAGATACGCAGTATTTT.

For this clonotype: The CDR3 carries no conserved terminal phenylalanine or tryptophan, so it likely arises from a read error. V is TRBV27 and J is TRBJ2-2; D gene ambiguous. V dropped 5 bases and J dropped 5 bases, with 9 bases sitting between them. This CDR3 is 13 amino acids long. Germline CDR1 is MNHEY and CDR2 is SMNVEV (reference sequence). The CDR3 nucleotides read TGTGCCAGCAGTGCGACATCTACCGGGGAGCTGTTTTTA. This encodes CASSATSTGELFL.

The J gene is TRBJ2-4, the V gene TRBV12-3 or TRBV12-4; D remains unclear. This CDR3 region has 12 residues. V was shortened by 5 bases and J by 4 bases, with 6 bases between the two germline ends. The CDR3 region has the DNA TGTGCCAGCAGTGGGCAGAAAAACATTCAGTACTTC. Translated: CASSGQKNIQYF.

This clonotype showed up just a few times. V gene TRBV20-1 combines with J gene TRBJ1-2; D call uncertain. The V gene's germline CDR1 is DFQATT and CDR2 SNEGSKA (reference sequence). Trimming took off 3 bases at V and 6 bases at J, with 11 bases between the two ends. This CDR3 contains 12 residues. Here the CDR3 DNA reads TGCAGTGCTAGGGGCCTGGGAGATGGCTACACCTTC. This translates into CSARGLGDGYTF.

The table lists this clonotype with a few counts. The CDR3 loop reads CASSQGRGNNSPLHF. The CDR3 DNA reads TGCGCCAGCAGCCAAGGTCGGGGGAATAATTCACCCCTCCACTTT. The rearrangement links TRBV4-3 to TRBJ1-6; D possibly corresponds to TRBD1 (5 bases). Trimming removed 1 base from V and 5 bases from J, with 9 bases in between. Germline V gene sequence: CDR1 LGHNA, CDR2 YSLEER. The CDR3 length is 15 residues.

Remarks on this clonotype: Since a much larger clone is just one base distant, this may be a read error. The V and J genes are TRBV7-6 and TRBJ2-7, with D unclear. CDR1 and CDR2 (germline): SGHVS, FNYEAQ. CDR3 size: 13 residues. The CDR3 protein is CASSLEEHYEQHF. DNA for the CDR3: TGTGCCAGCAGCTTAGAGGAACACTACGAGCAGCACTTC.

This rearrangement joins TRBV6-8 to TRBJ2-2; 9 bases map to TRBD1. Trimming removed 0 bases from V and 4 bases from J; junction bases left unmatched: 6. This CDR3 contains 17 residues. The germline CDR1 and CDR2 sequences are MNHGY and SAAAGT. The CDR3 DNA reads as TGTGCCAGCAGTTACTCAGGACAGGGGAGCGCCACCGGGGAGCTGTTTTTT. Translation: CASSYSGQGSATGELFF.

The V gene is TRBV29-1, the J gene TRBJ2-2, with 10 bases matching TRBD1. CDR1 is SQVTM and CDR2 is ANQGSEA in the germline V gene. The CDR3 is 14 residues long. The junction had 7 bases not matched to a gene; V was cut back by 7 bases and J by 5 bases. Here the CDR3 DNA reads TGCAGCGCTAGACAGGGGGCATCTACCGGGGAGCTGTTTTTT. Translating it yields CSARQGASTGELFF.

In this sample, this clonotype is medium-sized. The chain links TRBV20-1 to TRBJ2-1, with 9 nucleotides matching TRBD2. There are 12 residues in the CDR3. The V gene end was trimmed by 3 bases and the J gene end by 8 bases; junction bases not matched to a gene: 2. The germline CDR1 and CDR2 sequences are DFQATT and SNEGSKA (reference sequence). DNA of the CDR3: TGCAGTGCTAGGGGACTAGCCGATGAGCAGTTCTTC. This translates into CSARGLADEQFF.